This T cell receptor beta chain came from a study of OX40 agonist ivuxolimab in advanced cancers. Study details: Two patients with cutaneous melanoma and one with hepatocellular carcinoma, three in total, showed partial responses.

Autoimmune disease history or systemic immunosuppression barred patients. The data were produced by immunoSEQ multiplex PCR, yet TCRdb's version contains in-frame clones alone and is incomplete. The repertoire holds around 68,000 clones, with 87% as singletons. Findings and caveats of the study: Circulating CD4+ and CD8+ T cells showed clonal expansion by week 6 at 0.1 to 3.0 mg/kg. The authors did not determine the antigen specificity of the expanded peripheral T cells.

The germline V gene encodes CDR1 MDHEN and CDR2 SYDVKM. V lost 6 bases to trimming and J lost 7 bases, with 12 bases between them. CDR3 length equals 13 residues. Details on this clone: Its cognate antigen is unknown.

Sequenced material: CD4+ or CD8+ T cells sorted from blood, taken in a trial of the OX40 agonist ivuxolimab. The V gene is TRBV28, the J gene TRBJ1-4; D is perhaps TRBD1 (6 bases). This TCR was recovered from an adult with an advanced solid tumor such as melanoma, head and neck, liver or kidney cancer. CDR3 DNA sequence: TGTGCCAGCAGACCCCAGGGGAGTGAAAAACTGTTTTTT. Translating it yields CASRPQGSEKLFF.